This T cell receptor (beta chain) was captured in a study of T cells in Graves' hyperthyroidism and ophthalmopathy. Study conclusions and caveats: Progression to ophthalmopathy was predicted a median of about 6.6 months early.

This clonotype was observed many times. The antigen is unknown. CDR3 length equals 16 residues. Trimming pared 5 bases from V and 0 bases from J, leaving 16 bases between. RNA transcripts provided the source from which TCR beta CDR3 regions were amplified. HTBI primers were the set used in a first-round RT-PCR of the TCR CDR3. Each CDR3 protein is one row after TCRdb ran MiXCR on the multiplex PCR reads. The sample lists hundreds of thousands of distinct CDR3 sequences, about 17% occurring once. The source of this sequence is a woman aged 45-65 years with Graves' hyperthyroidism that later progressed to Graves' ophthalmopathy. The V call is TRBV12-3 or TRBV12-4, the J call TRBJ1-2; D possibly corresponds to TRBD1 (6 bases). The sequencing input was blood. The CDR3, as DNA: TGTGCCAGCAGTGGCGTAGGGGCAGGGGCTAACTATGGCTACACCTTC. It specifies CASSGVGAGANYGYTF.